This is a list of T cell receptor beta chains from one sample in a study of blood T cell repertoires in COVID-19. Some clones are missing from TCRdb's copy, which holds only in-frame ones; the method was immunoSEQ multiplex PCR. The sample carries 250,000 or so clones, approximately 88% recorded once. Sequenced: peripheral blood. These receptors all stem from a woman in her twenties or thirties with COVID-19, enrolled during active disease. Each CDR3 is given with its conserved first and last residue. A D gene is named only where the DNA matches it firmly. Clone size is not always given. Where it is, it says once, few, many or a class for expanded clones.

J gene | D gene | clone size | V gene | CDR3 length | CDR3 protein | CDR3 DNA
TRBJ2-1 | . | . | TRBV7-9 | 16 | CASSSPHPESYNEQFF | TGTGCCAGCAGCTCCCCCCACCCAGAATCCTACAATGAGCAGTTCTTC
TRBJ2-3 | . | . | TRBV21-1 | 12 | CASSRGPDTQYF | TGTGCCAGCAGCAGGGGGCCAGATACGCAGTATTTT
TRBJ2-2 | . | . | TRBV29-1 | 13 | CSVGRGLAGELFF | TGCAGCGTTGGGAGGGGGCTAGCCGGGGAGCTGTTTTTT
TRBJ2-3 | TRBD1 | . | TRBV29-1 | 16 | CSVAGRQGLSTDTQYF | TGCAGCGTTGCGGGCCGACAGGGGCTGAGCACAGATACGCAGTATTTT
TRBJ1-4 | . | once | TRBV11-2 | 13 | CASSLDLIQGLFF | TGTGCCAGCAGCTTAGATCTCATCCAGGGCCTGTTTTTT
TRBJ2-1 | . | . | TRBV4-1 | 15 | CASSQDPRGASEQFF | TGCGCCAGCAGCCAAGATCCCCGGGGGGCCTCAGAGCAGTTCTTC
TRBJ1-5 | TRBD1 | . | TRBV28 | 20 | CASSFQTGTGLFGSNQPQHF | TGTGCCAGCAGTTTCCAAACCGGGACAGGGTTATTCGGGAGCAATCAGCCCCAGCATTTT
TRBJ2-7 | TRBD1 | . | TRBV5-4 | 15 | CASSARDRGRYEQYF | TGTGCCAGCAGCGCCCGGGACAGGGGGCGCTACGAGCAGTACTTC
TRBJ1-2 | TRBD1 | . | TRBV28 | 13 | CASSLDRVEGYTF | TGTGCCAGCAGCCTGGACAGGGTGGAGGGCTACACCTTC
TRBJ2-7 | . | . | TRBV27 | 15 | CASSLVPGDSYEQYF | TGTGCCAGCAGCCTAGTCCCCGGGGACTCCTACGAGCAGTACTTC
TRBJ2-1 | TRBD2 | . | TRBV18 | 14 | CASSLAGGYNEQFF | TGTGCCAGCTCACTAGCGGGAGGATACAATGAGCAGTTCTTC
TRBJ1-2 | . | . | TRBV19 | 13 | CASSVGTTYGYTF | TGTGCCAGTAGTGTGGGGACAACCTATGGCTACACCTTC
TRBJ2-7 | . | . | TRBV5-4 | 14 | CASSPPGYSYEQYF | TGTGCCAGCAGCCCCCCGGGGTACTCCTACGAGCAGTACTTC
TRBJ2-1 | . | . | TRBV11-3 | 13 | CASSLDFSAEQFF | TGTGCCAGCAGCTTAGACTTCAGCGCGGAGCAGTTCTTC
TRBJ2-3 | . | . | TRBV6-2/TRBV6-3 | 17 | CASSFTVSGTSTDTQYF | TGTGCCAGCAGTTTTACCGTCTCCGGGACTAGCACAGATACGCAGTATTTT
TRBJ1-2 | TRBD1 | . | TRBV5-4 | 17 | CASSGGEPGQGNYGYTF | TGTGCCAGCAGTGGGGGAGAACCGGGACAGGGGAACTATGGCTACACCTTC
TRBJ1-2 | . | . | TRBV24-1 | 14 | CATSDLGHDYGYTF | TGTGCCACCAGTGACCTTGGACACGACTATGGCTACACCTTC
TRBJ2-1 | TRBD2 | . | TRBV7-2 | 16 | CATTLRSAGGDNEQFF | TGTGCCACCACCCTCAGGTCGGCGGGGGGGGACAATGAGCAGTTCTTC
TRBJ1-2 | . | . | TRBV28 | 13 | CASSRRGGGGYTF | TGTGCCAGCAGCCGAAGGGGGGGCGGCGGCTACACCTTC
TRBJ2-3 | TRBD1 | . | TRBV7-2 | 13 | CATRQGATDTQYF | TGTGCCACGAGACAGGGGGCTACAGATACGCAGTATTTT
TRBJ2-7 | TRBD2 | once | TRBV7-2 | 16 | CASSLAVASGGYEQYF | TGTGCCAGCAGCTTAGCTGTGGCTAGCGGGGGCTACGAGCAGTACTTC
TRBJ1-6 | . | . | TRBV6-2/TRBV6-3 | 15 | CASSQQGPWDSPLHF | TGTGCCAGCAGCCAACAGGGCCCGTGGGATTCACCCCTCCACTTT
TRBJ2-3 | TRBD1 | few | TRBV6-2/TRBV6-3 | 14 | CASSRQGGTDTQYF | TGTGCCAGCAGTAGACAGGGTGGCACAGATACGCAGTATTTT
TRBJ1-5 | . | . | TRBV19 | 13 | CASSIGWRQPQHF | TGTGCCAGTAGTATAGGATGGAGGCAGCCCCAGCATTTT
TRBJ2-1 | . | . | TRBV4-3 | 18 | CASSQDPLSGVANNEQFF | TGCGCCAGCAGCCAAGATCCTTTGTCAGGGGTGGCCAACAATGAGCAGTTCTTC
TRBJ2-3 | TRBD1 | . | TRBV27 | 13 | CASGTAFTDTQYF | TGTGCCAGCGGGACAGCCTTCACAGATACGCAGTATTTT
TRBJ2-1 | TRBD2 | . | TRBV7-2 | 16 | CASSRRLAGNYNEQFF | TGTGCCAGCAGCCGCCGACTAGCGGGAAACTACAATGAGCAGTTCTTC
TRBJ2-2 | . | . | TRBV7-2 | 13 | CASSPFVPGELFF | TGTGCCAGCAGCCCCTTCGTTCCCGGGGAGCTGTTTTTT
TRBJ1-1 | TRBD1 | . | TRBV2 | 14 | CASSLRDRAAEAFF | TGTGCCAGCAGCCTCCGGGACAGGGCCGCTGAAGCTTTCTTT
TRBJ2-3 | . | few | TRBV5-4 | 14 | CASSLRQGLDTQYF | TGTGCCAGCAGCTTGCGTCAGGGCCTAGATACGCAGTATTTT
TRBJ2-3 | TRBD1 | . | TRBV19 | 15 | CGSSPSGQEGDTQYF | TGTGGGTCCTCTCCGTCGGGACAGGAGGGGGATACGCAGTATTTT
TRBJ2-2 | TRBD2 | . | TRBV15 | 16 | CATSRGTSGQSGELFF | TGTGCCACCAGCAGAGGGACTAGCGGGCAGTCCGGGGAGCTGTTTTTT
TRBJ1-3 | . | . | TRBV3-1/TRBV3-2 | 13 | CASRRSSGNTIYF | TGTGCCAGCAGAAGGAGCTCTGGAAACACCATATATTTT
TRBJ1-3 | . | . | TRBV13 | 15 | CASSLGQDSGNTIYF | TGTGCCAGCAGCTTAGGGCAGGACTCTGGAAACACCATATATTTT
TRBJ2-5 | . | . | TRBV11-2 | 15 | CASSLGSTSQETQYF | TGTGCCAGCAGCTTGGGTAGTACTAGCCAAGAGACCCAGTACTTC
TRBJ1-3 | . | once | TRBV5-1 | 17 | CASSLKGGGASGNTIYF | TGCGCCAGCAGCTTGAAAGGGGGGGGCGCCTCTGGAAACACCATATATTTT
TRBJ2-5 | TRBD2 | . | TRBV2 | 14 | CASRATSFRETQYF | TGTGCCAGCAGGGCGACTAGCTTCAGAGAGACCCAGTACTTC
TRBJ1-1 | . | . | TRBV2 | 13 | CASLIHPNTEAFF | TGTGCCAGCTTAATACACCCAAACACTGAAGCTTTCTTT
TRBJ2-4 | TRBD1 | . | TRBV11-3 | 14 | CASSLTRQGYIQYF | TGTGCCAGCAGCTTGACACGACAGGGGTATATTCAGTACTTC
TRBJ2-1 | TRBD1 | . | TRBV5-1 | 19 | CASSLLLGRDSLKYNEQFF | TGCGCCAGCAGCTTGCTGTTGGGCCGGGACAGCCTTAAATACAATGAGCAGTTCTTC
TRBJ1-2 | . | . | TRBV19 | 12 | CASSIRRYGYTF | TGTGCCAGTAGTATTAGGAGGTATGGCTACACCTTC
TRBJ1-4 | . | . | TRBV4-3 | 14 | CASSQGQGGEKLFF | TGCGCCAGCAGCCAAGGTCAGGGTGGGGAAAAACTGTTTTTT
TRBJ1-4 | . | . | TRBV28 | 16 | CASSLGGTGGNEKLFF | TGTGCCAGCAGTTTAGGTGGGACGGGAGGAAATGAAAAACTGTTTTTT